What follows describes a single TCR beta chain. Its antigen is currently unknown. The sample is drawn from a study of cytomegalovirus exposure and HLA in healthy donors. The CDR3 totals 15 residues. Germline CDR1 and CDR2: SGHTS and YDEGEE. The V and J ends lost 4 bases and 5 bases respectively, with 18 bases between them. The study's findings and limits: HLA restriction was apparent for most CMV-associated TCR beta chains in a later analysis. Association of a missense DCLRE1C variant with TCR beta V- and J-gene trimming was reported in a later analysis.

It was with 60 Vbeta and 13 Jbeta primers that the PCR ran. TCRdb's copy holds only in-frame clones and misses some; the assay was immunoSEQ multiplex PCR. The sample lists about 210,000 clones; approximately 83% were seen once. Sequencing was carried out using PBMCs. The chain employs TRBV5-8 and TRBJ2-5; tentative D call: TRBD1 (6 bases). The sequence derives from a woman aged 50 to 65 in good health and CMV-seropositive. CDR3 loop: CASSPDRLGWETQYF. The CDR3 DNA sequence: TGTGCCAGCAGCCCCGACAGGCTGGGTTGGGAGACCCAGTACTTC.